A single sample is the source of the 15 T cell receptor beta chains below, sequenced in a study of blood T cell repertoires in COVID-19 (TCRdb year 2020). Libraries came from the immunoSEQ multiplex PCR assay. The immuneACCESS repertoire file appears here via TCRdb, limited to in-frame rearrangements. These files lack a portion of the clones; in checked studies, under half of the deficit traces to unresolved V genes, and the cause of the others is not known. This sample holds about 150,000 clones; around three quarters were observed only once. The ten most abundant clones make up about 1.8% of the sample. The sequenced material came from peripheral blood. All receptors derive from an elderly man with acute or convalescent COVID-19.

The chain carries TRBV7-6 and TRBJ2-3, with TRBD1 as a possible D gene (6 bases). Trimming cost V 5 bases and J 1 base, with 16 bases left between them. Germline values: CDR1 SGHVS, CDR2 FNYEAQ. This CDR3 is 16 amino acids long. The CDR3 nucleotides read TGTGCCAGCAGCAAGACACAGGGTTGGGGCACAGATACGCAGTATTTT. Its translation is CASSKTQGWGTDTQYF. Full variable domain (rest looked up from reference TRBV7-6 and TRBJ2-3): GAGVSQSPRYKVTKRGQDVALRCDPISGHVSLYWYRQALGQGPEFLTYFNYEAQQDKSGLPNDRFSAERPEGSISTLTIQRTEQRDSAMYRCASSKTQGWGTDTQYFGPGTRLTVL.

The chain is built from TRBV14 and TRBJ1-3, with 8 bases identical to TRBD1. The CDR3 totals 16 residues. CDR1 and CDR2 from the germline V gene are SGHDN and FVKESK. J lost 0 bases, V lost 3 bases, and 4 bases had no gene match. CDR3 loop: CASSQRTGLSGNTIYF. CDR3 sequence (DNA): TGTGCCAGCAGCCAGAGGACAGGGCTCTCTGGAAACACCATATATTTT.

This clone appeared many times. Here the CDR3 reads CASSSGQGRVYGGELFF. As DNA, the CDR3 is TGTGCCAGCAGCTCCGGACAGGGAAGGGTTTACGGCGGGGAGCTGTTTTTT. The chain links TRBV11-3 to TRBJ2-2, with TRBD1 matching 8 bases. Per germline, CDR1 SGHNT and CDR2 YENEEA. The V gene end was trimmed by 4 bases and the J gene end by 7 bases; junction bases not matched to a gene: 14. This CDR3 has 17 amino acids. Using reference TRBV11-3 and TRBJ2-2 for the parts outside the CDR3, the full variable domain is EAGVVQSPRYKIIEKKQPVAFWCNPISGHNTLYWYLQNLGQGPELLIRYENEEAVDDSQLPKDRFSAERLKGVDSTLKIQPAELGDSAVYLCASSSGQGRVYGGELFFGEGSRLTVL.

The CDR3 nucleotides read TGTGCCAGCAACCTCGGTAGGACAGGGGTGGGTTGGAACACTGAAGCTTTCTTT. It encodes CASNLGRTGVGWNTEAFF. This sequence joins TRBV11-2 and TRBJ1-1; 9 nucleotides align to TRBD1. V trimming: 7 bases; J trimming: 1 base; junction bases outside the gene matches: 16. CDR3 length: 18 amino acids. Germline V gene data show CDR1 as SGHAT and CDR2 as FQNNGV.

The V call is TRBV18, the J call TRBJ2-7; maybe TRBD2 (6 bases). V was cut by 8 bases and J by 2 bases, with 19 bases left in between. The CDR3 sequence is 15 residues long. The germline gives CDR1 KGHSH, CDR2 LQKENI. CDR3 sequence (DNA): TGTGCCAGCCCTGTCGAGGGAGGTGGACCCTACGAGCAGTACTTC. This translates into CASPVEGGGPYEQYF.

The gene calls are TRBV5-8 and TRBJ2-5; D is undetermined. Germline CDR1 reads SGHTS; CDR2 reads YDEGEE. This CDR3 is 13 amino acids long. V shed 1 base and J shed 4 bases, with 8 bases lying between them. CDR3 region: CASSLFGLETQYF. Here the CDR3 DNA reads TGTGCCAGCAGCTTGTTCGGGTTAGAGACCCAGTACTTC.

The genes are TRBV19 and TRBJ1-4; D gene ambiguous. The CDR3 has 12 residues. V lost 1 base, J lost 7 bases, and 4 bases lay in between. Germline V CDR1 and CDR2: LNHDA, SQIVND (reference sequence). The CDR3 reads CASSIVAEKLFF. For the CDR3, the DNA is TGTGCCAGTAGTATAGTGGCTGAAAAACTGTTTTTT.

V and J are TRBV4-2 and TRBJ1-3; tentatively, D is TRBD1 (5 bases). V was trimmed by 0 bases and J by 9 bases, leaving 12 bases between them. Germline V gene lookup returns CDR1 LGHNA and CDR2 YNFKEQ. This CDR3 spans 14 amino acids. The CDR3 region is CASSQDFSGGTIYF. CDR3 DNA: TGTGCCAGCAGCCAAGATTTTTCGGGGGGCACCATATATTTT.

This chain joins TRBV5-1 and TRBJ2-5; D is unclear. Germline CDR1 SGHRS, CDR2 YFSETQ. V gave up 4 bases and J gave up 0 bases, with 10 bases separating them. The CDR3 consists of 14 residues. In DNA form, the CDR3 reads TGCGCCAGCAGCCAGAATAGCAACCAAGAGACCCAGTACTTC. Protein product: CASSQNSNQETQYF.

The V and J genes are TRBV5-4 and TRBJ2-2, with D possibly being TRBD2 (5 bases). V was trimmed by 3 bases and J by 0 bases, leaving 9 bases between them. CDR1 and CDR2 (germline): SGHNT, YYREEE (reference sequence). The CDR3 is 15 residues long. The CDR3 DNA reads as TGTGCCAGCAGCTCCCTCGGGGCGAACACCGGGGAGCTGTTTTTT. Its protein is CASSSLGANTGELFF.

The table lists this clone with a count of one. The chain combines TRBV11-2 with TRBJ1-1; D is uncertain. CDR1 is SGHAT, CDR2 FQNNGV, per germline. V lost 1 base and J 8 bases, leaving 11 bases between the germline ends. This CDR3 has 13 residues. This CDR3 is CASSLGGIYEAFF. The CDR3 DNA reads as TGTGCCAGCAGCTTAGGAGGGATTTACGAAGCTTTCTTT.

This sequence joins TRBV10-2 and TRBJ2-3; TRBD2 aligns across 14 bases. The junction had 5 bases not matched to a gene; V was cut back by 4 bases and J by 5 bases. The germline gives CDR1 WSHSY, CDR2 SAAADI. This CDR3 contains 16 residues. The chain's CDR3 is CASSVTSGGAIDTQYF. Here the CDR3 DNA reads TGCGCCAGCAGTGTGACTAGCGGGGGGGCCATAGATACGCAGTATTTT.

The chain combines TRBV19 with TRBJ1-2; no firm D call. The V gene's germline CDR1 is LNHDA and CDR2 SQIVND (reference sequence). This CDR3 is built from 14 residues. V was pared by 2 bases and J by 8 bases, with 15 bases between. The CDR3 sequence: CASSIPSGAKGYTF. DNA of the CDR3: TGTGCCAGTAGTATACCTAGTGGAGCTAAAGGCTACACCTTC. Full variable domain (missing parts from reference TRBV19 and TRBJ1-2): DGGITQSPKYLFRKEGQNVTLSCEQNLNHDAMYWYRQDPGQGLRLIYYSQIVNDFQKGDIAEGYSVSREKKESFPLTVTSAQKNPTAFYLCASSIPSGAKGYTFGSGTRLTVV.

CDR3 loop: CASSSELAGGHETQYF. For the CDR3, the DNA is TGTGCCAGCAGCTCCGAACTAGCGGGGGGACATGAGACCCAGTACTTC. J is TRBJ2-5 and V is TRBV7-2, with TRBD2 identical over 12 bases. CDR1 is SGHTA, CDR2 FQGNSA, per germline. Trimming cost V 4 bases and J 5 bases; bases outside gene matches: 8. CDR3 length: 16 residues.

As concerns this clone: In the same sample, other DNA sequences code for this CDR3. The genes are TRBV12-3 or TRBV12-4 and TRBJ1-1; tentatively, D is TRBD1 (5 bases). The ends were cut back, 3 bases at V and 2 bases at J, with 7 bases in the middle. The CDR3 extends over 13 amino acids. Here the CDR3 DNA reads TGTGCCAGCAGTTTTCAGGGAAACACTGAAGCTTTCTTT. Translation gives CASSFQGNTEAFF.